Each of the 2 T cell receptor beta chains below was sequenced from the same sample in a study of cytomegalovirus exposure and HLA in healthy donors. Profiled with immunoSEQ multiplex PCR; TCRdb holds only in-frame clones, not every one. The sample has around 150,000 clones, approximately 90% seen once. Specimen: PBMCs. These receptors all come from a man between 18 and 29 years old in good health and CMV-seronegative.

The chain links TRBV28 to TRBJ1-5; D uncertain. Germline CDR1 is MDHEN and CDR2 is SYDVKM. V was trimmed by 8 bases and J by 6 bases, leaving 11 bases between them. The CDR3 consists of 12 residues. CDR3 sequence (DNA): TGTGCCAGCGTAAGGGAGGGTCAGCCCCAGCATTTT. Residues: CASVREGQPQHF.

This sequence joins TRBV4-2 and TRBJ1-2; TRBD1 matches 7 bases. This CDR3 has 14 amino acids. CDR1 LGHNA and CDR2 YNFKEQ come from the germline V gene. V dropped 2 bases and J dropped 2; count of bases not matched to a gene: 2. CDR3 sequence: CASSQSQGNYGYTF. In DNA, the CDR3 is TGTGCCAGCAGCCAATCACAGGGGAACTATGGCTACACCTTC.